This T cell receptor (beta chain) came from a study of human T cells and chemical hapten exposure. Whole-study context: 0.01% DPC was applied to the upper back in patch tests, which were read at 6 days. Study-level points and caveats: Given that the donors had alopecia, their immune response may differ from that seen in healthy people.

Time point described: patch test 2, 6 weeks after DPC sensitization. As for treatment: therapeutic diphenylcyclopropenone sensitization with weekly scalp DPC. TCRdb reprocessed the RACE reads via MiXCR and lists one record per CDR3 protein. The sample lists roughly 380,000 distinct CDR3 sequences, nearly 6.5% seen once, with more than 5.5% in the top ten. This clonotype was recorded at least ten times. Its antigen is unknown. This CDR3 has 16 amino acids. CDR1 is MNHEY and CDR2 is SMNVEV in the germline V gene (reference sequence). The V end lost 3 bases, the J end lost 0 bases, and 14 bases lay between the germline ends.

V usage is TRBV27 and J usage is TRBJ1-1, with D unclear. Source: whole blood, taken in connection with sensitization to the hapten diphenylcyclopropenone (DPC). This clonotype was sampled from a woman in her late teens or twenties with alopecia areata. Some clones in this sample may be carry-over from other donors' samples. The DNA for the CDR3 is TGTGCCAGCAGTTTGAATGGGTTTACCATGAACACTGAAGCTTTCTTT. Protein sequence: CASSLNGFTMNTEAFF.